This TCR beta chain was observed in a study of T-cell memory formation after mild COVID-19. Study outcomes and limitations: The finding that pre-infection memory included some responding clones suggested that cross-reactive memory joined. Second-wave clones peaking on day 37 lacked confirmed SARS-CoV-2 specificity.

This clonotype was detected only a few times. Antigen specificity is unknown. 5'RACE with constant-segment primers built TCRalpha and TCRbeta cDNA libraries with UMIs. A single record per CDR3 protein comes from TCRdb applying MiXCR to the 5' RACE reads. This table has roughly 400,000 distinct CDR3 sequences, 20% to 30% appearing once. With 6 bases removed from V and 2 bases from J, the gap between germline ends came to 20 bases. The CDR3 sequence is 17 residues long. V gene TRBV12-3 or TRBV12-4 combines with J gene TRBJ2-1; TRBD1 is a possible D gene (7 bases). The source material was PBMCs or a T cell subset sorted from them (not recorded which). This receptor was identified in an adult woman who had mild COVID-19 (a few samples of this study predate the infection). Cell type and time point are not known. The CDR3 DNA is TGTGCCAGCAGGACTATAGGGGCGGGACAGACCTACAATGAGCAGTTCTTC. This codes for CASRTIGAGQTYNEQFF.